This TCR beta chain originates from a study of T cells in tuberculosis. Repertoires were generated with immunoSEQ multiplex PCR, while TCRdb's copy carries only in-frame clones and drops some. The sample shows tens of thousands of clones, around 94% of them seen only once. Study-level findings and limits: A GMM-specific repertoire classifier reached 80% to 90% accuracy, AUROC 0.7 to 0.9.

Comments on this clone: Its specificity is not known.

At study entry, adolescents had tuberculin skin tests and IGRA screening. This CDR3 has 15 amino acids. The V gene lost 5 bases and the J gene lost 4 bases, with 17 bases spanning the gap. Germline assignment: CDR1 MNHEY and CDR2 SVGAGI. The rearrangement links TRBV6-5 to TRBJ1-1; the D gene is possibly TRBD1 (5 bases). This TCR was sampled from a donor between 10 and 35 years old with latent tuberculosis or without tuberculosis infection. The material sequenced was PBMCs. CDR3 sequence (DNA): TGTGCCAGCAGTAGGCCGGGGGGTTGGACCACTGAAGCTTTCTTT. Residues: CASSRPGGWTTEAFF.